This T cell receptor (beta chain) was identified during a study of tissue T cells after allogeneic stem cell transplantation. Study outcomes and limitations: Across patients, clones rarely overlapped, yet motif clusters were shared tissue-specifically.

Using immunoSEQ multiplex PCR, the repertoire was profiled, and TCRdb retains in-frame clones only, with some absent. The table includes around 2,700 clones, roughly 60% detected once. Steroid-refractory graft-versus-host disease after allogeneic hematopoietic cell transplant qualified adults for prospective research-autopsy enrollment. The V gene's germline CDR1 is MGHRA and CDR2 YSYEKL. The V segment lost 0 bases and the J segment 3 bases; nucleotides outside the gene matches: 4. CDR3 length equals 17 residues. In regard to this clone: The antigen is not known.

The chain recombines TRBV4-1 with TRBJ2-1; 11 bases match TRBD2. This sample comprised ascending colon tissue, obtained at autopsy. The TCR comes from a male patient at least 60 years old with steroid-refractory graft-versus-host disease after an allogeneic stem cell transplant. Part of the T cell pool may stem from the graft donor. The CDR3, as DNA: TGCGCCAGCAGCCAAGATGTAGCGGGGGGGTTCTACAATGAGCAGTTCTTC. It specifies CASSQDVAGGFYNEQFF.